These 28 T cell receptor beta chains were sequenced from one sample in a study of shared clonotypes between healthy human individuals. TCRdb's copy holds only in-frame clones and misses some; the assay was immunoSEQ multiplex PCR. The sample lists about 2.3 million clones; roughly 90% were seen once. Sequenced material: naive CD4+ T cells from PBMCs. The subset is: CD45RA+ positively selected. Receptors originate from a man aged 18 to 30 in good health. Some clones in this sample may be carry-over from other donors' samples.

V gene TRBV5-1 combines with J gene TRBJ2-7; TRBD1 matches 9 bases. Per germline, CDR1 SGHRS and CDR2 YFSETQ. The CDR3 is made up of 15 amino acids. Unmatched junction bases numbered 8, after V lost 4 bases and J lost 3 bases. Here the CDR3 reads CASSDPDRGLYEQYF. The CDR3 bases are TGCGCCAGCAGCGACCCGGACAGGGGACTCTACGAGCAGTACTTC.

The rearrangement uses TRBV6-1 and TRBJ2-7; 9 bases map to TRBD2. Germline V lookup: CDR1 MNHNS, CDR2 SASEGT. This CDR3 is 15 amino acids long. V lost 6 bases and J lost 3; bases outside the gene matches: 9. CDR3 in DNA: TGTGCCAGCAGCGACCTAGCGGGGAAATACTACGAGCAGTACTTC. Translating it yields CASSDLAGKYYEQYF.

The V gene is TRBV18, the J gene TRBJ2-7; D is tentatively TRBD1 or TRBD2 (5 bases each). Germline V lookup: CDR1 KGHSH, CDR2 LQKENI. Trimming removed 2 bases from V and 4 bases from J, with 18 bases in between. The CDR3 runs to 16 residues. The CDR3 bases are TGTGCCAGCTCACCAGGGGACCGACAGAAGGTGTACGAGCAGTACTTC. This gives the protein CASSPGDRQKVYEQYF.

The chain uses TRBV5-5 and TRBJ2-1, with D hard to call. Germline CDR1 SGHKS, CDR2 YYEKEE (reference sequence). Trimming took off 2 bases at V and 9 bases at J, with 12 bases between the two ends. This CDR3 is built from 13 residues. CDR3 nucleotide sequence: TGTGCCAGCAGCTTATTCGAAAGCAGTGAGCAGTTCTTC. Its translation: CASSLFESSEQFF.

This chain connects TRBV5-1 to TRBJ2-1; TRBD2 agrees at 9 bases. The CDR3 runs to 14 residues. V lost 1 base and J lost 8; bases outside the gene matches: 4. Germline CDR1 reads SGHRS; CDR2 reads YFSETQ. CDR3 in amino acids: CASSLQAGGHEQFF. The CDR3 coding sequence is TGCGCCAGCAGCTTGCAAGCGGGAGGTCATGAGCAGTTCTTC.

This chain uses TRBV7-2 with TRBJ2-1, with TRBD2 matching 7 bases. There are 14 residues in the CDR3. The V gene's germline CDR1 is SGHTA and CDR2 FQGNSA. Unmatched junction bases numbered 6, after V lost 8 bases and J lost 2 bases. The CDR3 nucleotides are TGTGCCAGCGGTGGAGGGAGGGCCTACAATGAGCAGTTCTTC. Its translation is CASGGGRAYNEQFF.

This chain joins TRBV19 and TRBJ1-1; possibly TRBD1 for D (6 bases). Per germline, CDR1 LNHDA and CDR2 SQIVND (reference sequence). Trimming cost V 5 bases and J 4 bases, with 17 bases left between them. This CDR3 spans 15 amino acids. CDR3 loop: CASSPRGGRGTEAFF. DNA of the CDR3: TGTGCCAGTAGTCCCCGCGGGGGGCGCGGCACTGAAGCTTTCTTT.

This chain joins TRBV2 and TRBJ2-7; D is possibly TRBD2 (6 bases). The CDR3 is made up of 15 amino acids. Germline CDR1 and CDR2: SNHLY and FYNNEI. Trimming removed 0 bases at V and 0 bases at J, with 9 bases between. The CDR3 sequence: CASSEAWTNSYEQYF. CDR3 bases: TGTGCCAGCAGTGAAGCTTGGACTAACTCCTACGAGCAGTACTTC. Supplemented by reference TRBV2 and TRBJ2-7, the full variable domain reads EPEVTQTPSHQVTQMGQEVILRCVPISNHLYFYWYRQILGQKVEFLVSFYNNEISEKSEIFDDQFSVERPDGSNFTLKIRSTKLEDSAMYFCASSEAWTNSYEQYFGPGTRLTVT.

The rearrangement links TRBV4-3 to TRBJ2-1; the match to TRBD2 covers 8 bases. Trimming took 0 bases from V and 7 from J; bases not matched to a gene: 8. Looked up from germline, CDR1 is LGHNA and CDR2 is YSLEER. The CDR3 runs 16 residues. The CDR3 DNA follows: TGCGCCAGCAGCCAAGATTTTCTAGCGGGCCTGAATGAGCAGTTCTTC. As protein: CASSQDFLAGLNEQFF.

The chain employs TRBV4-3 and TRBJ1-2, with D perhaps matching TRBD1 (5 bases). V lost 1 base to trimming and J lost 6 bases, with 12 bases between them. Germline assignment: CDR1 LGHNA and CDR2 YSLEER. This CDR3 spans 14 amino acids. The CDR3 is CASSQVYPRDGYTF. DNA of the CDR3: TGCGCCAGCAGCCAAGTATATCCCAGGGATGGCTACACCTTC.

The CDR3 region has the DNA TGCGCCAGCAGCTTGGCCCTGACAGGGGGCTATACAGATACGCAGTATTTT. Translating gives CASSLALTGGYTDTQYF. The V call is TRBV5-1, the J call TRBJ2-3; 10 bases are a match to TRBD1. There are 17 residues in the CDR3. CDR1 is SGHRS, CDR2 YFSETQ, per germline. The V segment lost 0 bases and the J segment 3 bases; nucleotides outside the gene matches: 7. Full variable domain (missing parts from reference TRBV5-1 and TRBJ2-3): KAGVTQTPRYLIKTRGQQVTLSCSPISGHRSVSWYQQTPGQGLQFLFEYFSETQRNKGNFPGRFSGRQFSNSRSEMNVSTLELGDSALYLCASSLALTGGYTDTQYFGPGTRLTVL.

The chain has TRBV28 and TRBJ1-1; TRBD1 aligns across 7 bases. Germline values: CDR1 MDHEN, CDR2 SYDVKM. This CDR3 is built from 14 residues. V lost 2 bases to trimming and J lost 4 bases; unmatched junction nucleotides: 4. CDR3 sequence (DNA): TGTGCCAGCAGTTTAGGCAGGGGGAGCACTGAAGCTTTCTTT. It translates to CASSLGRGSTEAFF. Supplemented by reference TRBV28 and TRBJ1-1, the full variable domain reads DVKVTQSSRYLVKRTGEKVFLECVQDMDHENMFWYRQDPGLGLRLIYFSYDVKMKEKGDIPEGYSVSREKKERFSLILESASTNQTSMYLCASSLGRGSTEAFFGQGTRLTVV.

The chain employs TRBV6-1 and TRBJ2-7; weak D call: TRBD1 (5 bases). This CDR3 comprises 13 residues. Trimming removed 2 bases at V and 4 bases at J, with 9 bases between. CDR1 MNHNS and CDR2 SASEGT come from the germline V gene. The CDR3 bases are TGTGCCAGCAGTGAACGACAGTGGTACGAGCAGTACTTC. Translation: CASSERQWYEQYF.

CDR3: CASSSTAMASYEQYF. In DNA, the CDR3 is TGTGCCAGCAGTTCGACCGCTATGGCCTCCTACGAGCAGTACTTC. The V call is TRBV28, the J call TRBJ2-7; no definite D call. Trimming removed 4 bases from V and 0 bases from J, with 13 bases in between. Germline values: CDR1 MDHEN, CDR2 SYDVKM. CDR3 length equals 15 residues.

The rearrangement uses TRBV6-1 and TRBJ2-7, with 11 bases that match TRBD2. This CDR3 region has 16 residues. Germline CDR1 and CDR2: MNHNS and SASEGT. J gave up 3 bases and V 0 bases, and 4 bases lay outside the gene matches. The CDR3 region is CASSEALAGGVYEQYF. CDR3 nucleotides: TGTGCCAGCAGTGAAGCATTAGCGGGAGGGGTCTACGAGCAGTACTTC.

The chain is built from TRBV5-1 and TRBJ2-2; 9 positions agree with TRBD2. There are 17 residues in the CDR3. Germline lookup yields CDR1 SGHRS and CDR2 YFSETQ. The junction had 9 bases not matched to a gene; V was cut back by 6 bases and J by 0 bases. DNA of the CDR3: TGCGCCAGCACCTCGGGGGGACTAGCCACGAACACCGGGGAGCTGTTTTTT. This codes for CASTSGGLATNTGELFF.

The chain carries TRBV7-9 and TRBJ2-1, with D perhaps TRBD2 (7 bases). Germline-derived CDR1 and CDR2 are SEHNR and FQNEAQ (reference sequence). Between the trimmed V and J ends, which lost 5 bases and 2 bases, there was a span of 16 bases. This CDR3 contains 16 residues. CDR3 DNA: TGTGCCAGCAGCCCTAGGGGGGGGACTACCTACAATGAGCAGTTCTTC. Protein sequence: CASSPRGGTTYNEQFF.

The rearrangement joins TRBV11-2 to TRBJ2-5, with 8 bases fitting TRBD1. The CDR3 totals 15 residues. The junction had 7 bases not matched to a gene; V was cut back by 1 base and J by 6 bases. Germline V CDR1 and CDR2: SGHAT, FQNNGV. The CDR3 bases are TGTGCCAGCAGCTTAGGGCAGGGGGCCGGGAAGACCCAGTACTTC. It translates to CASSLGQGAGKTQYF.

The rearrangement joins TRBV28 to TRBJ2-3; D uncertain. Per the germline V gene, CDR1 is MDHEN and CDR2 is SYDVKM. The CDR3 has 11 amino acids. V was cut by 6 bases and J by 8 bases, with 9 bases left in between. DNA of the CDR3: TGTGCCAGCAGCTTAACTCGTACGCAGTATTTT. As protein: CASSLTRTQYF. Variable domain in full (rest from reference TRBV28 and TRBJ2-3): DVKVTQSSRYLVKRTGEKVFLECVQDMDHENMFWYRQDPGLGLRLIYFSYDVKMKEKGDIPEGYSVSREKKERFSLILESASTNQTSMYLCASSLTRTQYFGPGTRLTVL.

CDR3 amino acids: CASSPSGRGPNTEAFF. The DNA of the CDR3 is TGTGCCAGCAGTCCCTCGGGTAGAGGCCCCAACACTGAAGCTTTCTTT. The chain employs TRBV28 and TRBJ1-1; D unclear. The CDR3 contains 16 residues. The germline V gene encodes CDR1 MDHEN and CDR2 SYDVKM. Trimming shortened V by 5 bases and J by 2 bases, and 18 bases separated the two germline ends.

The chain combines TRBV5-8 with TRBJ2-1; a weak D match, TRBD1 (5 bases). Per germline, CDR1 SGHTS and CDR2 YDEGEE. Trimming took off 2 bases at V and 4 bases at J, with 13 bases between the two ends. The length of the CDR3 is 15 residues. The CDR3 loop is CASSFGTGRYNEQFF. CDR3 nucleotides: TGTGCCAGCAGCTTCGGAACAGGCCGATACAATGAGCAGTTCTTC.

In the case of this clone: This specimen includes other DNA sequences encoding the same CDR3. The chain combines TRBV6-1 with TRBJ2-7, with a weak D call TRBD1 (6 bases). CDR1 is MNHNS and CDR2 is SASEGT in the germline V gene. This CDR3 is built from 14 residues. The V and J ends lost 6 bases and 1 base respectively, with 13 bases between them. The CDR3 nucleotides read TGTGCCAGCAGCGATCAGGGGTCATCCTACGAGCAGTACTTC. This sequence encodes CASSDQGSSYEQYF.

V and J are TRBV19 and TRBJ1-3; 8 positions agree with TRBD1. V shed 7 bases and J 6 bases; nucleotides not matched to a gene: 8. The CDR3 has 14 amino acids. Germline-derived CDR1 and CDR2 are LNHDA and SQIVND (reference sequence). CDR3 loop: CASTPGQATNTIYF. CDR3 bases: TGTGCCAGTACGCCGGGACAGGCAACAAACACCATATATTTT.

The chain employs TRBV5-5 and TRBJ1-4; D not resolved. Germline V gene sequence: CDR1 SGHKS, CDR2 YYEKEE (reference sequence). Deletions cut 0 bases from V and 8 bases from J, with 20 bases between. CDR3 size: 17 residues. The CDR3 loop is CASSLANWGGTPEKLFF. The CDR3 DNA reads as TGTGCCAGCAGCTTGGCGAACTGGGGAGGAACGCCCGAAAAACTGTTTTTT.

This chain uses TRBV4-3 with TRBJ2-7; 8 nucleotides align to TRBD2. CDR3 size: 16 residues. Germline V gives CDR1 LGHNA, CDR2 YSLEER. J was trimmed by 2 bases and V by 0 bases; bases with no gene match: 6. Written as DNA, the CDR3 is TGCGCCAGCAGCCAAGATTTGACTAGCGTTCCCTACGAGCAGTACTTC. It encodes CASSQDLTSVPYEQYF.

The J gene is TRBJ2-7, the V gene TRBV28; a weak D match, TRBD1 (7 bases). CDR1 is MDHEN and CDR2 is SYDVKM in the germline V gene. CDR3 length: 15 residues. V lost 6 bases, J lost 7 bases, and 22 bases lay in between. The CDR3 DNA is TGTGCCAGCAGCCCCCGCGGAGGGGGCGCGAGGGAGCAGTACTTC. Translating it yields CASSPRGGGAREQYF.

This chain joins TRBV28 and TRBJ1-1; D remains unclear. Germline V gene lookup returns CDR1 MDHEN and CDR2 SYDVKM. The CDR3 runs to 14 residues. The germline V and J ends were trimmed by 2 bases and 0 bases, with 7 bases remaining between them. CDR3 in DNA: TGTGCCAGCAGTTTACCATTATTGAACACTGAAGCTTTCTTT. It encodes CASSLPLLNTEAFF.

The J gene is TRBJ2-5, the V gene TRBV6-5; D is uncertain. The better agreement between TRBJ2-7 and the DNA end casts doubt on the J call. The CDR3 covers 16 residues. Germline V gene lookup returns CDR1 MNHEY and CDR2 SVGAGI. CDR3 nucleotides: TGTGCCAGCAGTTACTCGCTTCCCTTTAGCTCCTACGAGCAGTACTTC. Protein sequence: CASSYSLPFSSYEQYF.